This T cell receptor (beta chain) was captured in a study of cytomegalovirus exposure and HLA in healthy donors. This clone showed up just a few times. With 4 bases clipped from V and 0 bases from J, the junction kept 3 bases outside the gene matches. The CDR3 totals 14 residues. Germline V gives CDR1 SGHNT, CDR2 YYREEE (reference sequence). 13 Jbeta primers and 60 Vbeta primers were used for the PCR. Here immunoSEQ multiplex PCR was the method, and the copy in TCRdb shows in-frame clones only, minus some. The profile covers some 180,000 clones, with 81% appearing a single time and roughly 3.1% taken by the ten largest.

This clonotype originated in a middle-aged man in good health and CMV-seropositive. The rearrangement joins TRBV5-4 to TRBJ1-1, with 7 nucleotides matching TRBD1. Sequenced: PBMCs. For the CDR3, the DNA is TGTGCCAGCAGCCCGGGACAGATGAACACTGAAGCTTTCTTT. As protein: CASSPGQMNTEAFF.